The next 27 T cell receptor beta chains were all read from a single sample in a study of read filtering for tumor transcriptome and immune sequencing. Molecular barcoded adaptors covering alpha/delta and beta/gamma chains were used on roughly 400 ng RNA. TCRdb redid the calling of the reads with MiXCR, one entry per CDR3 protein. Counted here are several thousand distinct CDR3 sequences, around 20% occurring once; the ten biggest clones make up 20% to 25%. Source material: a population of CD138-negative cells sorted from bone marrow. All receptors come from a donor aged 40 or over with multiple myeloma.

This clonotype was seen many times. The gene calls are TRBV19 and TRBJ2-5, with 8 bases that match TRBD1. With 5 bases clipped from V and 1 base from J, the junction kept 9 bases outside the gene matches. Germline lookup yields CDR1 LNHDA and CDR2 SQIVND (reference sequence). This CDR3 spans 16 amino acids. The chain's CDR3 is CASSPRTGTFQETQYF. In DNA, the CDR3 is TGTGCCAGTAGTCCGCGGACAGGGACCTTCCAAGAGACCCAGTACTTC.

This clonotype qualifies as medium-sized (0.01 to 0.1%). The J gene is TRBJ2-1, the V gene TRBV24-1; no clear D gene. CDR3 length: 13 residues. Germline V gives CDR1 KGHDR, CDR2 SFDVKD. The ends were cut back, 8 bases at V and 2 bases at J, with 9 bases in the middle. The CDR3 protein is CATKQDAYNEQFF. Written as DNA, the CDR3 is TGTGCCACCAAACAAGATGCCTACAATGAGCAGTTCTTC.

This clonotype was picked up many times. The gene calls are TRBV29-1 and TRBJ2-5; 8 positions agree with TRBD1. V shed 7 bases, J shed 2 bases, and the junction held 6 bases outside the gene matches. The V gene's germline CDR1 is SQVTM and CDR2 ANQGSEA. CDR3 length: 13 residues. The CDR3 sequence: CSATTGAQETQYF. The CDR3 coding sequence is TGCAGCGCCACGACAGGGGCTCAAGAGACCCAGTACTTC.

By share, this clonotype ranks as medium-sized (0.01 to 0.1%). The chain recombines TRBV7-3 with TRBJ1-1; TRBD1 aligns across 8 bases. CDR1 is SGHTA and CDR2 is FQGTGA in the germline V gene. CDR3 size: 15 residues. V was clipped by 4 bases and J by 6 bases; unmatched bases: 10. The CDR3 loop reads CASSSRGQGSAEAFF. CDR3 sequence (DNA): TGTGCCAGCAGCTCCCGAGGACAGGGCTCCGCTGAAGCTTTCTTT. Supplemented by reference TRBV7-3 and TRBJ1-1, the full variable domain reads GAGVSQTPSNKVTEKGKYVELRCDPISGHTALYWYRQSLGQGPEFLIYFQGTGAADDSGLPNDRFFAVRPEGSVSTLKIQRTERGDSAVYLCASSSRGQGSAEAFFGQGTRLTVV.

A few counts support this clonotype. At one end the junction does not follow the germline gene, possibly because of a read error. This rearrangement joins TRBV11-2 to TRBJ2-2; D is perhaps TRBD2 (6 bases). The CDR3 sequence is 15 residues long. CDR1 is SGHAT, CDR2 FQNNGV, per germline. DNA for the CDR3: TGTGCCAGCTGCTTAGGAGGACTATCCTCCGGGGAGCTGTTTTTT. Amino acid sequence: CASCLGGLSSGELFF. Variable domain in full (rest from reference TRBV11-2 and TRBJ2-2): EAGVAQSPRYKIIEKRQSVAFWCNPISGHATLYWYQQILGQGPKLLIQFQNNGVVDDSQLPKDRFSAERLKGVDSTLKIQPAKLEDSAVYLCASCLGGLSSGELFFGEGSRLTVL.

Details on this clonotype: An end of the junction does not agree with germline; a read error may underlie this. This rearrangement joins TRBV11-1 to TRBJ2-1; the match to TRBD2 covers 10 bases. The CDR3 totals 15 residues. The germline V gene encodes CDR1 SGHAT and CDR2 FQDESV (reference sequence). The CDR3 nucleotides are TGTGCCAACAGCCTCGGACTAGCGGAAAACAATGAGCGGTTCTTC. Translation: CANSLGLAENNERFF.

For this clonotype: Relative to the germline gene, one junction end is altered; a read error may explain this. The chain links TRBV20-1 to TRBJ2-7; D gene unclear. CDR3 length: 14 amino acids. Germline V lookup: CDR1 DFQATT, CDR2 SNEGSKA (reference sequence). The CDR3 region has the DNA TGCAGTGCTAACTTTGGACCGACGGGCCACGAGCATTACTTC. This gives the protein CSANFGPTGHEHYF.

This clonotype was found many times. The CDR3 sequence: CASSSTGGGQPQHF. Written as DNA, the CDR3 is TGTGCCAGCAGCTCGACAGGGGGCGGACAGCCCCAGCATTTT. This sequence joins TRBV7-9 and TRBJ1-5, with 10 bases that match TRBD1. The CDR3 totals 14 residues. Trimming cost V 4 bases and J 7 bases; bases outside gene matches: 4. CDR1 is SEHNR, CDR2 FQNEAQ, per germline (reference sequence).

This clonotype qualifies as medium-sized. This chain joins TRBV7-9 and TRBJ2-1; TRBD2 aligns across 9 bases. Trimming at V came to 2 bases and at J to 4 bases, leaving 6 bases not matched to a gene. Germline V lookup: CDR1 SEHNR, CDR2 FQNEAQ (reference sequence). The CDR3 has 16 amino acids. This chain's CDR3 is CASSLRAGGPYNEQFF. CDR3 nucleotide sequence: TGTGCCAGCAGCTTAAGAGCGGGAGGACCTTACAATGAGCAGTTCTTC.

The V gene is TRBV5-1, the J gene TRBJ1-1; D unclear. The CDR3 totals 16 residues. Germline-derived CDR1 and CDR2 are SGHRS and YFSETQ. The CDR3 sequence: CSTSLKEHLMNTEAFF. CDR3 in DNA: TGCTCCACCAGCTTGAAGGAACACCTAATGAACACTGAAGCTTTCTTT.

Remarks on this clonotype: A much larger clone lies a single base off, so this may be a read error. V gene TRBV20-1 combines with J gene TRBJ2-3, with TRBD1 as a possible D gene (6 bases). Per germline, CDR1 DFQATT and CDR2 SNEGSKA (reference sequence). The CDR3 has 12 residues. V lost 6 bases and J lost 3, with 10 bases in between. The CDR3 coding sequence is TGCAGTGCAGCAGGGACAACAGATACGCAGTATTTT. It is translated as CSAAGTTDTQYF.

J is TRBJ2-1 and V is TRBV7-9; D tentatively reads TRBD1 or TRBD2 (5 bases each). Trimming pared 9 bases from V and 4 bases from J, leaving 16 bases between. In germline, CDR1 is SEHNR, CDR2 FQNEAQ (reference sequence). This CDR3 contains 14 residues. The CDR3 here is CASSPGTSYNEQFF. DNA of the CDR3: TGTGCCAGTAGCCCCGGGACGTCGTACAATGAGCAGTTCTTC.

This clonotype was seen ten or more times. This chain links TRBV4-2 with TRBJ2-5; TRBD2 matches at 11 bases. Germline assignment: CDR1 LGHNA and CDR2 YNFKEQ. CDR3 size: 16 residues. With V trimmed by 0 bases and J by 4 bases, 4 bases remained unmatched. The chain's CDR3 is CASSQDHGLAGETQYF. The CDR3 region has the DNA TGTGCCAGCAGCCAAGATCATGGACTAGCGGGAGAGACCCAGTACTTC.

In its sample, this clonotype is medium-sized. The V and J genes are TRBV2 and TRBJ1-6; D ambiguous. CDR1 and CDR2 (germline): SNHLY, FYNNEI. Trimming cost V 6 bases and J 7 bases, with 10 bases left between them. The CDR3 length is 13 residues. As DNA, the CDR3 is TGTGCCAGCAGAACAGACGGGAATTCACCCCTCCACTTT. It translates to CASRTDGNSPLHF.

In this sample, this clonotype turned up many times. This rearrangement joins TRBV6-1 to TRBJ1-5, with no clear D. The CDR3 contains 18 residues. Trimming pared 2 bases from V and 7 bases from J, leaving 24 bases between. CDR1 MNHNS and CDR2 SASEGT come from the germline V gene. CDR3 sequence: CASSERQFGSSEGQPQHF. The CDR3, as DNA: TGTGCCAGCAGTGAACGTCAGTTCGGCAGCTCCGAGGGACAGCCCCAGCATTTT.

This clonotype was seen more than once but under ten times. CDR3 sequence: CASSESSASSYEQYF. The CDR3 DNA reads TGTGCCAGCAGTGAATCAAGCGCTAGCTCCTACGAGCAGTACTTC. The rearrangement joins TRBV2 to TRBJ2-7; D uncertain. The CDR3 is 15 residues long. The germline V gene has CDR1 SNHLY and CDR2 FYNNEI. V lost 2 bases and J 0 bases, leaving 11 bases between the germline ends.

Concerning this clonotype: Compared with germline, one end of the junction differs, possibly owing to a read error. The V gene is TRBV10-3, the J gene TRBJ2-2; 7 nucleotides align to TRBD1. CDR3 length equals 16 residues. Looked up from germline, CDR1 is ENHRY and CDR2 is SYGVKD. The CDR3 nucleotides read TGTGCCATCAGGGGCGACAGGGACGATAACACCGGTGAGCTGTTTTTT. It specifies CAIRGDRDDNTGELFF.

This clonotype was picked up many times. The genes are TRBV6-6 and TRBJ1-5; a possible D gene is TRBD1 (5 bases). Germline CDR1 and CDR2: MNHNY and SVGAGI (reference sequence). CDR3 length equals 17 residues. V was clipped by 3 bases and J by 2 bases, with 17 bases between them. CDR3 nucleotide sequence: TGTGCCAGCAGTTATGGGGCAATGGGCAGAGGCAATCAGCCCCAGCATTTT. Its protein product is CASSYGAMGRGNQPQHF.

The J gene is TRBJ2-2, the V gene TRBV30, with D tentatively TRBD2 (6 bases). V was cut by 0 bases and J by 6 bases, with 17 bases left in between. The CDR3 extends over 16 amino acids. The germline V gene encodes CDR1 GTSNPN and CDR2 SVGIG (reference sequence). The DNA of the CDR3 is TGTGCCTGGAGTGTATTATACGGGAGCGACCCCGGGGAGCTGTTTTTT. This codes for CAWSVLYGSDPGELFF.

This clonotype has ten or more counts. The chain uses TRBV2 and TRBJ2-2; unclear D gene. The CDR3 sequence is 11 residues long. Germline CDR1 reads SNHLY; CDR2 reads FYNNEI. Trimming pared 8 bases from V and 6 bases from J, leaving 7 bases between. In DNA, the CDR3 is TGTGCCAGCCTAGTGGCCGGGGAGCTGTTTTTT. As protein: CASLVAGELFF. The variable domain in full, completed from reference TRBV2 and TRBJ2-2, reads EPEVTQTPSHQVTQMGQEVILRCVPISNHLYFYWYRQILGQKVEFLVSFYNNEISEKSEIFDDQFSVERPDGSNFTLKIRSTKLEDSAMYFCASLVAGELFFGEGSRLTVL.

In this sample, this clonotype turned up once. This CDR3 is missing its conserved last phenylalanine or tryptophan, likely due to a read error. The chain links TRBV4-1 to TRBJ2-7; 7 bases fit TRBD1. The germline V gene encodes CDR1 MGHRA and CDR2 YSYEKL. The CDR3 loop spans 17 amino acids. The CDR3 sequence is CASSLNEGGQSSYKQYS. CDR3 coding DNA: TGCGCCAGCAGCCTTAATGAAGGGGGCCAAAGCTCCTACAAGCAGTACTCC.

By share, this clonotype ranks as large (0.1 to 1%). DNA of the CDR3: TGTGCCAGCAGGGGACTAGCGGGTGGAAGAACTCTAAATGAGCAGTTCTTC. Its translation is CASRGLAGGRTLNEQFF. The chain uses TRBV28 and TRBJ2-1; 12 nucleotides match TRBD2. The V gene's germline CDR1 is MDHEN and CDR2 SYDVKM. Unmatched junction bases numbered 13, after V lost 6 bases and J lost 7 bases. The CDR3 is 17 residues long.

This clonotype is medium-sized. The genes are TRBV3-1 and TRBJ2-1, with unresolved D. The germline CDR1 and CDR2 sequences are LGHDT and YNNKEL (reference sequence). This CDR3 contains 15 residues. V was trimmed by 1 base and J by 3 bases, leaving 10 bases between them. The CDR3 DNA is TGTGCCAGCAGCCAAGCGTCAGCTAGCTACAATGAGCAGTTCTTC. Protein product: CASSQASASYNEQFF.

This clonotype was picked up many times. The chain links TRBV20-1 to TRBJ1-2; D remains ambiguous. The CDR3 spans 11 residues. The ends were cut back, 6 bases at V and 0 bases at J, with 5 bases in the middle. CDR1 is DFQATT, CDR2 SNEGSKA, per germline (reference sequence). The CDR3 sequence: CSASPNYGYTF. The CDR3 nucleotides read TGCAGTGCCTCCCCTAACTATGGCTACACCTTC.

This clonotype was detected ten times or more. The CDR3 DNA sequence: TGCGCCAGCAGCTTGATCGGGACAGGGGGCGCAGGAGCCAACGTCCTGACTTTC. Protein sequence: CASSLIGTGGAGANVLTF. The J gene is TRBJ2-6, the V gene TRBV5-1, with 12 bases fitting TRBD1. Losses at the gene ends were 1 base for V and 7 bases for J; bases not matched to a gene: 9. Germline CDR1 and CDR2: SGHRS and YFSETQ. This CDR3 has 18 amino acids.

By share of the sample, this clonotype is medium-sized. The chain's CDR3 is CASSSRDPFSYNEQFF. The CDR3 DNA is TGTGCCAGCAGCAGCCGGGACCCCTTCTCCTACAATGAGCAGTTCTTC. This chain connects TRBV5-5 to TRBJ2-1; TRBD1 or TRBD2 may be the D gene (5 bases each). CDR3 length equals 16 residues. V gave up 4 bases and J gave up 0 bases, with 14 bases separating them. Germline V CDR1 and CDR2: SGHKS, YYEKEE (reference sequence).

The genes are TRBV28 and TRBJ2-7, with 12 bases lining up with TRBD2. Germline V gene sequence: CDR1 MDHEN, CDR2 SYDVKM. V was pared by 2 bases and J by 7 bases, with 12 bases of the junction left unmatched. This CDR3 has 17 residues. The CDR3 nucleotides are TGTGCCAGCAGTTTAAGACTAGCGGGAGTTGGCTACAGTGAGCAGTACTTC. This gives the protein CASSLRLAGVGYSEQYF.